The clone carrying this TCR beta chain was counted at least ten times. The sample originates from a study of T-cell reconstitution after alpha-beta-depleted transplantation in children. Preparation of the TCRbeta library was carried out with unique molecular identifiers. TCRdb called the PCR reads again in MiXCR, with one record for every CDR3 protein. This sample has around 200,000 distinct CDR3 sequences, with 6.5% to 7.5% found just once. The input for sequencing was PBMCs from the stem cell graft donor, taken from the stem cell graft. The sequence derives from a human donor who donated a stem cell graft to a child with Wiskott-Aldrich syndrome.

The CDR3 DNA is TGTGCCAGCAGCCCAACCGGACAGGGAGTCTATGGCTACACCTTC. Its translation: CASSPTGQGVYGYTF. The rearrangement uses TRBV9 and TRBJ1-2; 8 bases fit TRBD1. The V gene end was trimmed by 4 bases and the J gene end by 4 bases; junction bases not matched to a gene: 9. Looked up from germline, CDR1 is SGDLS and CDR2 is YYNGEE. The CDR3 covers 15 residues.